This T cell receptor (beta chain) was sequenced in a study of blood T cell repertoires in COVID-19. As for the study in general: Specimens from acute and convalescent COVID-19 originated in the United States, Italy and Spain. PBMCs, B-cell-depleted T cells, or T cells were the source of the cDNA or gDNA that made up the material.

In the authors' methods: Nucleated cell counts were estimated from reference gene primer amplification. Produced via immunoSEQ multiplex PCR; TCRdb's table is partial and in-frame only. That table is the source of V, J and clone size, and D and trimming were worked out from the DNA. Among approximately 100,000 clones listed, roughly 83% were seen once. There are 14 residues in the CDR3. Trimming took 3 bases from V and 4 from J, leaving 15 bases between them. CDR1 and CDR2 from the germline V gene are GTSNPN and SVGIG (reference sequence). The source of this sequence is a human donor in a cohort sampled during active COVID-19. The sample taken for sequencing was peripheral blood. The chain recombines TRBV30 with TRBJ1-1, with D uncertain. The CDR3 protein is CAWRSASRGTEAFF. The CDR3 DNA reads TGTGCCTGGAGATCAGCGAGTCGGGGCACTGAAGCTTTCTTT. Full variable domain (outside the CDR3, taken from reference TRBV30 and TRBJ1-1): SQTIHQWPATLVQPVGSPLSLECTVEGTSNPNLYWYRQAAGRGLQLLFYSVGIGQISSEVPQNLSASRPQDRQFILSSKKLLLSDSGFYLCAWRSASRGTEAFFGQGTRLTVV.